These 10 T cell receptor beta chains originate from one sample sequenced in a study of Graves' ophthalmopathy and Graves' hyperthyroidism. RNA transcripts provided the template for amplifying TCR beta CDR3 regions. Second-round multiplex PCR followed a first-round RT-PCR using HTBI primers. TCRdb re-derived calls from the multiplex PCR reads in MiXCR, one entry per CDR3 protein. The sample lists roughly 500,000 distinct CDR3 sequences; roughly 14% were seen once. Sequenced: blood. These receptors were collected from a woman aged 25 to 39 with Graves' ophthalmopathy.

This clonotype has a count of ten or more. The gene calls are TRBV11-1 and TRBJ2-7; weak D call: TRBD2 (6 bases). CDR3 length: 16 residues. V lost 2 bases and J lost 1, with 15 bases in between. CDR1 is SGHAT, CDR2 FQDESV, per germline (reference sequence). The CDR3 coding sequence is TGTGCCAGCAGCTTATACGGGGGAGGTGGGTCCTACGAGCAGTACTTC. Its protein product is CASSLYGGGGSYEQYF.

The chain carries TRBV6-2 or TRBV6-3 and TRBJ2-7; tentative D call: TRBD2 (6 bases). V dropped 4 bases and J dropped 2 bases, with 9 bases sitting between them. The length of the CDR3 is 13 residues. Germline V gene lookup returns CDR1 MNHEY and CDR2 SVGEGT. CDR3 bases: TGTGCCAGCAGTTTAGGACTACCCTACGAGCAGTACTTC. Its protein product is CASSLGLPYEQYF.

This clonotype was seen many times. The chain joins TRBV2 to TRBJ2-7; D perhaps matches TRBD1 (5 bases). Germline CDR1 is SNHLY and CDR2 is FYNNEI. Trimming removed 1 base at V and 0 bases at J, with 19 bases between. The CDR3 contains 18 residues. CDR3 residues: CASSEDVPTGLPSYEQYF. The CDR3 DNA follows: TGTGCCAGCAGTGAAGACGTTCCAACAGGTTTACCCTCCTACGAGCAGTACTTC.

This clonotype was counted a few times. One end of the junction varies from germline; a read error may be responsible. This chain links TRBV3-1 with TRBJ1-1; D is possibly TRBD1 (6 bases). This CDR3 is 14 amino acids long. Germline V lookup: CDR1 LGHDT, CDR2 YNNKEL (reference sequence). The CDR3 region is CASSPGGLYTGAFF. The DNA for the CDR3 is TGTGCCAGCAGCCCCGGGGGGCTGTACACTGGAGCTTTCTTT.

This clonotype was recorded many times. The gene calls are TRBV20-1 and TRBJ1-2, with D possibly being TRBD1 (6 bases). This CDR3 contains 14 residues. Germline CDR1 reads DFQATT; CDR2 reads SNEGSKA (reference sequence). V lost 5 bases and J lost 8, with 21 bases in between. CDR3 nucleotide sequence: TGCAGTGCTCGACCCATCGGGGGCCCGAGGGGCTACACCTTC. Amino acid sequence: CSARPIGGPRGYTF.

This clonotype was detected ten times or more. This chain links TRBV28 with TRBJ1-5; 7 positions agree with TRBD1. The CDR3 runs 14 residues. The ends lost 8 bases at V and 0 bases at J; junction bases unmatched: 4. The germline V gene encodes CDR1 MDHEN and CDR2 SYDVKM. CDR3 nucleotide sequence: TGTGCCAGCCGGGACAGCAATAGCAATCAGCCCCAGCATTTT. Its translation is CASRDSNSNQPQHF. Filled out from reference TRBV28 and TRBJ1-5, the complete variable domain reads DVKVTQSSRYLVKRTGEKVFLECVQDMDHENMFWYRQDPGLGLRLIYFSYDVKMKEKGDIPEGYSVSREKKERFSLILESASTNQTSMYLCASRDSNSNQPQHFGDGTRLSIL.

The table lists this clonotype with many counts. V gene TRBV6-1 combines with J gene TRBJ2-7; 8 nucleotides align to TRBD1. Germline V CDR1 and CDR2: MNHNS, SASEGT. CDR3 length equals 14 residues. Trimming took 8 bases from V and 2 from J; bases not matched to a gene: 8. DNA of the CDR3: TGTGCCAGCCTGACTCGGACAGGGCCCTACGAGCAGTACTTC. It yields the protein CASLTRTGPYEQYF.

The table lists this clonotype with many counts. The V gene is TRBV5-1, the J gene TRBJ1-2, with a weak D call TRBD1 (6 bases). The CDR3 is 13 residues long. The V and J ends lost 3 bases and 1 base respectively, with 7 bases between them. The germline gives CDR1 SGHRS, CDR2 YFSETQ. The CDR3 sequence is CASSSGVNYGYTF. CDR3 in DNA: TGCGCCAGCAGCTCAGGGGTTAACTATGGCTACACCTTC.

The sample holds many counts of this clonotype. The chain couples TRBV30 to TRBJ1-2; maybe TRBD1 (5 bases). CDR1 is GTSNPN, CDR2 SVGIG, per germline (reference sequence). V was shortened by 1 base and J by 5 bases, with 11 bases between the two germline ends. This CDR3 is 13 amino acids long. CDR3 coding DNA: TGTGCCTGGAGTGGAGCGGCAGGGTATGGCTACACCTTC. Translated, it gives CAWSGAAGYGYTF.

This clonotype has a count of ten or more. The V gene is TRBV7-8, the J gene TRBJ2-7, with D possibly TRBD2 on 6 matching bases. Germline V CDR1 and CDR2: SGHVS, FQNEAQ. The CDR3 contains 15 residues. Trimming cost V 1 base and J 4 bases, with 14 bases left between them. In DNA form, the CDR3 reads TGTGCCAGCAGCTTAGACGCGCGGGACCTTTACGAGCAGTACTTC. This gives the protein CASSLDARDLYEQYF. The whole variable domain, filled in from reference TRBV7-8 and TRBJ2-7, reads GAGVSQSPRYKVAKRGQDVALRCDPISGHVSLFWYQQALGQGPEFLTYFQNEAQLDKSGLPSDRFFAERPEGSVSTLKIQRTQQEDSAVYLCASSLDARDLYEQYFGPGTRLTVT.